Listed below are T cell receptor beta chains from one sample, sequenced in a study of T-cell memory formation after mild COVID-19. MiXCR, applied by TCRdb to the 5' RACE reads, yields one record per CDR3 protein. The sample has 50,000 to 60,000 distinct CDR3 sequences, 28% seen once. Sequences were obtained from PBMCs or a T cell subset sorted from them (not recorded which). All receptors come from a man aged 18 to 30 who had mild COVID-19 (a few samples of this study predate the infection). Cell type and time point are not known. The CDR3 runs from the conserved cysteine through the conserved F or W. D genes are given only for firm matches.

v_call,d_call,cdr3_aa
TRBV12-3/TRBV12-4,-,CASSSGTIYEQYF
TRBV5-1,TRBD1,CASSLAQTGGTEAFF
TRBV6-5,TRBD2,CASSPGGPYTDTQYF
TRBV6-2/TRBV6-3,-,CASSYRGLGNNEQFF
TRBV4-3,TRBD1,CASSQGSGTGGFEQFF
TRBV5-1,TRBD1,CASSRTGGREQYF
TRBV11-3,TRBD1,CASSGQGEAGELFF
TRBV5-6,-,CASSVGFYSNQPQHF
TRBV4-1,TRBD2,CASSRLPSGGVQETQYF
TRBV24-1,TRBD1,CATSDFYRGPGELFF
TRBV11-2,-,CASSLLPGGNSYEQYF
TRBV7-3,TRBD2,CASSAHSERGAYNEQFF
TRBV15,-,CATSNYGTPRQYF
TRBV9,TRBD1,CASSEGQPYQPQHF
TRBV12-3/TRBV12-4,-,CASSLQETQYF
TRBV6-6,-,CASGLDVRVRETQYF
TRBV6-5,TRBD2,CASSSGGGATDTQYF
TRBV7-3,-,CASSLMTGELFF
TRBV6-4,-,CASSDSGDTGELFF
TRBV29-1,-,CSVRTGPYYEQYF
TRBV7-3,-,CASSLFPGASSTGELFF
TRBV27,TRBD2,CASSPPGLALYNEQFF
TRBV7-6,-,CASSLAPGNEQFF
TRBV3-1,-,CASSQDRRGEQFF
TRBV6-6,TRBD1,CASSPQGVFTDTQYF
TRBV7-2,-,CASPGVGGYTF
TRBV7-2,-,CASSSLTGELFF
TRBV7-2,-,CASSDLSGPGYEQYF
TRBV6-2/TRBV6-3,-,CASSTPPGQDSYEQYF
TRBV28,-,CASRPPGQTYNEQFF
TRBV7-9,-,CASLPISGETQYF
TRBV6-5,TRBD1,CASSFYMTGGATEAFF
TRBV7-8,TRBD2,CASSPTAGTRKYEQYF
TRBV27,-,CASSFWETLYNSPLHF
TRBV28,-,CASSLLTGAGDTEAFF
TRBV4-1,TRBD2,CASSQVTSGGSYEQYF
TRBV6-2/TRBV6-3,TRBD2,CASSRGLAGLIADEQYF
TRBV12-3/TRBV12-4,-,CASSLTISYNEQFF
TRBV6-6,-,CASSSIGEPFF
TRBV7-9,-,CASHAAYNEQFF